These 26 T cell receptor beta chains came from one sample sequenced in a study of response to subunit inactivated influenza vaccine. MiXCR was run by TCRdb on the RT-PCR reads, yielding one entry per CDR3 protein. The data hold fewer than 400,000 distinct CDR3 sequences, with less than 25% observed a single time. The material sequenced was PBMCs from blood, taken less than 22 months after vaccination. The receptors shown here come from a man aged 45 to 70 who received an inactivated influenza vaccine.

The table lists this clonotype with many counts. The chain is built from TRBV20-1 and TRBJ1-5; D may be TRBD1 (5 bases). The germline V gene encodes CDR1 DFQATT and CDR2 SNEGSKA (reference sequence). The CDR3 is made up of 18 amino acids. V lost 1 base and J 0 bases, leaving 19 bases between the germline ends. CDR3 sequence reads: CSARGDQTFLYSNQPQHF. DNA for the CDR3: TGCAGTGCTAGAGGGGACCAGACTTTTCTTTATAGCAATCAGCCCCAGCATTTT.

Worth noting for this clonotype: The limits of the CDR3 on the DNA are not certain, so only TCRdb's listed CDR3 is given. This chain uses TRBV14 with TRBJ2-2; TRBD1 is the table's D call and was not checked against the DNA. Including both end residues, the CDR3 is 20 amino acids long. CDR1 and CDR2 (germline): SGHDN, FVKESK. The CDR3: CASSQDFGTGGALPGELFFF.

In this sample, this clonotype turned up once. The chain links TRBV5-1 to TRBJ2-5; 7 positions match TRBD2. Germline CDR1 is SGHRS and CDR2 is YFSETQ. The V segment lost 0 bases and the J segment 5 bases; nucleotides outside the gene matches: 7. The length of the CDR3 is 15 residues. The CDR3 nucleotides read TGCGCCAGCAGCTTGGAACGGGGGGTAGTGGAGACCCAGTACTTC. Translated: CASSLERGVVETQYF.

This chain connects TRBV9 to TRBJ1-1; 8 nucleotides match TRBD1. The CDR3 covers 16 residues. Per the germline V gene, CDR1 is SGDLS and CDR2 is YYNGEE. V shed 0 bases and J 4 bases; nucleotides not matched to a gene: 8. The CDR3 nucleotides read TGTGCCAGCAGCGTAGGGGACAGGCGACGCGGCACTGAAGCTTTCTTT. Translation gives CASSVGDRRRGTEAFF.

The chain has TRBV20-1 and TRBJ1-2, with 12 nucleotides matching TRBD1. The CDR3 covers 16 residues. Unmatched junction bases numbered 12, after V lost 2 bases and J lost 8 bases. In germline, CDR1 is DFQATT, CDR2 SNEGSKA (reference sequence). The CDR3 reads CSARPTPGQGAEGYTF. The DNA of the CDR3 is TGCAGTGCTAGACCCACTCCGGGACAGGGGGCGGAGGGCTACACCTTC.

The CDR3 DNA follows: TGTGCCATCAGTGAGTCGGGCAGCCAAGAGACCCAGTACTTC. Translation: CAISESGSQETQYF. The V call is TRBV10-3, the J call TRBJ2-5; unclear D gene. The CDR3 consists of 14 residues. Looked up from germline, CDR1 is ENHRY and CDR2 is SYGVKD. Trimming took off 0 bases at V and 1 base at J, with 6 bases between the two ends.

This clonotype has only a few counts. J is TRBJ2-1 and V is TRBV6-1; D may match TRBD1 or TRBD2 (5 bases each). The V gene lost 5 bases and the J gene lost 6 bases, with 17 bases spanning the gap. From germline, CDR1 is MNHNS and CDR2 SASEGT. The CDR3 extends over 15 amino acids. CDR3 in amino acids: CASSPWAQRGNEQFF. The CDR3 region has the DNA TGTGCCAGCAGTCCTTGGGCCCAGAGGGGCAATGAGCAGTTCTTC.

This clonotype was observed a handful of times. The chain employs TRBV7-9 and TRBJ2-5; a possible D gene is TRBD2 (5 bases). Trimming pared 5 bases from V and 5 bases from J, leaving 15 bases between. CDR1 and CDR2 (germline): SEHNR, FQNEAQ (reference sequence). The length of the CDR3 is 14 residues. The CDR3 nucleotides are TGTGCCAGCAGCAAACCGGACTGGGAGGAGACCCAGTACTTC. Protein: CASSKPDWEETQYF.

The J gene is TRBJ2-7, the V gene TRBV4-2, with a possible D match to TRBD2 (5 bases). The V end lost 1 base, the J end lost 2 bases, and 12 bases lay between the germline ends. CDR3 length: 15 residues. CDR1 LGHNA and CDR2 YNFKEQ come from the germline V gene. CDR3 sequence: CASSQGVVGTYEQYF. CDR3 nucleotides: TGTGCCAGCAGCCAAGGGGTAGTCGGGACCTACGAGCAGTACTTC.

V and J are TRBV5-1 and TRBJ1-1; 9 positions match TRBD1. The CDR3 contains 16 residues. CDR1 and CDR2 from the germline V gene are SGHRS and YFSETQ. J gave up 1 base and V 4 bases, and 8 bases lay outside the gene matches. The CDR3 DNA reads TGCGCCAGCAGCGTGGGACAGGGTTCGCAGAACACTGAAGCTTTCTTT. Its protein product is CASSVGQGSQNTEAFF. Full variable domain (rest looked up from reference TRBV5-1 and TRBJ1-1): KAGVTQTPRYLIKTRGQQVTLSCSPISGHRSVSWYQQTPGQGLQFLFEYFSETQRNKGNFPGRFSGRQFSNSRSEMNVSTLELGDSALYLCASSVGQGSQNTEAFFGQGTRLTVV.

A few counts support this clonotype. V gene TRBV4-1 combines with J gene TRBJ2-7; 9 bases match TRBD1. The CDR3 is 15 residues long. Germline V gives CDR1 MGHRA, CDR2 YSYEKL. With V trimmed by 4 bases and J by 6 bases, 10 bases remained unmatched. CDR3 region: CASSLSPGQGSEQYF. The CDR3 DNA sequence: TGCGCCAGCAGCCTGAGTCCGGGACAGGGTTCCGAGCAGTACTTC.

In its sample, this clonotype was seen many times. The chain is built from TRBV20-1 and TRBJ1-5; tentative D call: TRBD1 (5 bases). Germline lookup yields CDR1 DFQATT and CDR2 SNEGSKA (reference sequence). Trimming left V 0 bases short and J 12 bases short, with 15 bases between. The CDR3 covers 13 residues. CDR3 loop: CSARDSGHSVQHF. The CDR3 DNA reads TGCAGTGCTAGAGATTCAGGACACTCAGTCCAGCATTTT.

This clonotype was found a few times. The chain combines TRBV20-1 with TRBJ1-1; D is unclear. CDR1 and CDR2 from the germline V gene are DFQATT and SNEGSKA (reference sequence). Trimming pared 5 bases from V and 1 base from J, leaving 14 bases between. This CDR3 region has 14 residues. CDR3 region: CSAPDKRWNTEAFF. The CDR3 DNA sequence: TGCAGTGCTCCCGACAAAAGGTGGAACACTGAAGCTTTCTTT.

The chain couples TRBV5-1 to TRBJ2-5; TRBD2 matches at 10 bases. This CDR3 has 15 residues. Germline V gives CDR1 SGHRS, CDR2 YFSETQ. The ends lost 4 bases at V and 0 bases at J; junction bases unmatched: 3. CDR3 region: CASSHGLADQETQYF. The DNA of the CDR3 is TGCGCCAGCAGCCACGGACTAGCGGACCAAGAGACCCAGTACTTC.

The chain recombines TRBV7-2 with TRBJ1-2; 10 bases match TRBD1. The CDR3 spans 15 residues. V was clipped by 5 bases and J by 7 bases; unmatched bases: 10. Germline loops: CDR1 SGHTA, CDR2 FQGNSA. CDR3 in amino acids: CASSRGGQGLGGYTF. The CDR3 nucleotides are TGTGCCAGCAGCCGCGGGGGACAGGGGTTGGGTGGCTACACCTTC.

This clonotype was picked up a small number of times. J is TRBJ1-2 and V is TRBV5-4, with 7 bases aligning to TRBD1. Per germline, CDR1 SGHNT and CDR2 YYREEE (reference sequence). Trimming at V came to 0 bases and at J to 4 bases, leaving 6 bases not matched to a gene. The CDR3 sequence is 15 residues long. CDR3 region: CASSLAGSGGYGYTF. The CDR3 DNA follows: TGTGCCAGCAGCTTGGCCGGTTCAGGGGGCTATGGCTACACCTTC.

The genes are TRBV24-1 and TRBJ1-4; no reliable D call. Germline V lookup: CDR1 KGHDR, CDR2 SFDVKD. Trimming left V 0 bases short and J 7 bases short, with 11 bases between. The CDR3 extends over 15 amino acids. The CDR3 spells CATSDLQGRFEKLFF. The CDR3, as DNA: TGTGCCACCAGTGATTTGCAAGGGAGATTTGAAAAACTGTTTTTT.

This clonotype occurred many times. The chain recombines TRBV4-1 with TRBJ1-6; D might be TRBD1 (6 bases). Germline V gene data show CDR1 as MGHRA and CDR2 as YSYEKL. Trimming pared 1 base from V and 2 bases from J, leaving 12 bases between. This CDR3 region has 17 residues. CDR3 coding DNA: TGCGCCAGCAGCCAAGGAAACAGGGATCCCTATAATTCACCCCTCCACTTT. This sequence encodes CASSQGNRDPYNSPLHF.

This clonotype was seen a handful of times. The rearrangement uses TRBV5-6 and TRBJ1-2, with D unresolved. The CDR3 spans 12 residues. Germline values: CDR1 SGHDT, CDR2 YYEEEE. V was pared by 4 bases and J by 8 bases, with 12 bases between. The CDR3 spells CASSGNAWGYTF. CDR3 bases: TGTGCCAGCAGCGGGAATGCGTGGGGCTACACCTTC.

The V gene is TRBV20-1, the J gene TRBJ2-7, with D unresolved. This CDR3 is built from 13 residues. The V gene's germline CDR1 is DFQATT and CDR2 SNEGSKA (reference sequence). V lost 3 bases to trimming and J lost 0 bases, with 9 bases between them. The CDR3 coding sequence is TGCAGTGCTAGTTCTGGCCGCTCCTACGAGCAGTACTTC. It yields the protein CSASSGRSYEQYF.

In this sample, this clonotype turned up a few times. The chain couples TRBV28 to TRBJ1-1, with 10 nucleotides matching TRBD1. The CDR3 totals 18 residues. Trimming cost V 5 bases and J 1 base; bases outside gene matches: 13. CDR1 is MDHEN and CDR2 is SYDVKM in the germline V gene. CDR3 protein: CASSPLFGTGVENTEAFF. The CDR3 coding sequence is TGTGCCAGCAGTCCTCTTTTTGGGACAGGGGTCGAGAACACTGAAGCTTTCTTT.

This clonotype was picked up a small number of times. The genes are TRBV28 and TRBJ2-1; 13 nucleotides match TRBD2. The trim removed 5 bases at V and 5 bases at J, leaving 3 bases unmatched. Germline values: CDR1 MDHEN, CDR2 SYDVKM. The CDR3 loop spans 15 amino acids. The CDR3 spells CASSLGTSGDNEQFF. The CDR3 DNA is TGTGCCAGCAGTCTCGGGACTAGCGGGGACAATGAGCAGTTCTTC.

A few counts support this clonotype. The CDR3 coding sequence is TGTGCCAGCAGTTTATTCGAAGTCTATGGCTACACCTTC. Translated, it gives CASSLFEVYGYTF. V and J are TRBV28 and TRBJ1-2; D uncertain. The CDR3 loop spans 13 amino acids. The germline V gene encodes CDR1 MDHEN and CDR2 SYDVKM. V gave up 1 base and J gave up 4 bases, with 7 bases separating them.

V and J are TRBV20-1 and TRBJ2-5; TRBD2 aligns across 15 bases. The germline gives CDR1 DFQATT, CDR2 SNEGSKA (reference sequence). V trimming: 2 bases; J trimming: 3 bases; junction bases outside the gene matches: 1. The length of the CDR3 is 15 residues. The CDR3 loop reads CSARRTSGGEETQYF. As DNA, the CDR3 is TGCAGTGCTAGAAGGACTAGCGGGGGGGAAGAGACCCAGTACTTC.

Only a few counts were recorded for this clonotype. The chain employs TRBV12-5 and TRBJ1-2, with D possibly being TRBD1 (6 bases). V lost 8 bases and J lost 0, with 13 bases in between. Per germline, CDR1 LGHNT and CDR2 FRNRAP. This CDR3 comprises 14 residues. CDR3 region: CASTGGDSNYGYTF. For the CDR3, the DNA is TGTGCTAGTACGGGGGGCGATTCTAACTATGGCTACACCTTC.

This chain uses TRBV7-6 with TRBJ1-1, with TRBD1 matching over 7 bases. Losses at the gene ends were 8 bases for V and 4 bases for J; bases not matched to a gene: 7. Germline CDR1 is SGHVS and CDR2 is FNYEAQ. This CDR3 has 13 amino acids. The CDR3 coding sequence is TGTGCCAGCCAAGGAGGGGGCGGCACTGAAGCTTTCTTT. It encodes CASQGGGGTEAFF.